These 13 T cell receptor beta chains came from one sample sequenced in a study of PD-1 blockade in classical Hodgkin lymphoma. Method: immunoSEQ multiplex PCR; TCRdb's copy keeps in-frame clones and lacks some. Counted here are 15,000 to 25,000 clones, approximately 87% occurring once; the ten biggest clones make up roughly 2.7%. As to time point: cycle 4 day 1 (C4D1), after six to seven weeks of nivolumab. Relapse after autologous stem cell transplantation occurred in every patient, and brentuximab vedotin exposure varied. It was by magnetic negative selection that CD4+ T cells were purified from thawed PBMCs. This specimen consisted of CD4+ T cells from blood, obtained before the fourth cycle of nivolumab. The receptors come from a human donor with classical Hodgkin lymphoma.

The chain joins TRBV4-2 to TRBJ2-7; TRBD1 aligns across 12 bases. Germline CDR1 LGHNA, CDR2 YNFKEQ. With 5 bases clipped from V and 10 bases from J, the junction kept 15 bases outside the gene matches. The CDR3 loop spans 16 amino acids. The CDR3 here is CASSVQTGTGGIGQYF. The CDR3 nucleotides are TGTGCCAGCAGCGTACAGACCGGGACAGGGGGCATTGGACAGTACTTC.

This chain links TRBV5-1 with TRBJ2-1, with 10 nucleotides matching TRBD2. Germline assignment: CDR1 SGHRS and CDR2 YFSETQ. The CDR3 totals 15 residues. V shed 4 bases and J 4 bases; nucleotides not matched to a gene: 5. The CDR3 protein is CASSELAGGYNEQFF. In nucleotides, the CDR3 is TGCGCCAGCAGCGAATTAGCGGGGGGTTACAATGAGCAGTTCTTC.

CDR3 sequence reads: CASSLSQGGYEQYF. DNA for the CDR3: TGCGCCAGCAGCTTGTCACAGGGGGGCTACGAGCAGTACTTC. J is TRBJ2-7 and V is TRBV5-1; 8 positions match TRBD1. With V trimmed by 1 base and J by 3 bases, 3 bases remained unmatched. CDR3 length: 14 amino acids. The germline CDR1 and CDR2 sequences are SGHRS and YFSETQ.

This clone was observed a handful of times. The chain recombines TRBV4-2 with TRBJ1-1; D gene unclear. CDR1 is LGHNA and CDR2 is YNFKEQ in the germline V gene. V lost 0 bases, J lost 4 bases, and 6 bases lay in between. The CDR3 is made up of 13 amino acids. The CDR3 sequence is CASSQDTGTEAFF. In DNA, the CDR3 is TGTGCCAGCAGCCAAGATACTGGCACTGAAGCTTTCTTT.

This clone has just a few counts. CDR3 residues: CASSSVSGSGQPQHF. CDR3 DNA: TGTGCCAGCAGCTCTGTTTCAGGGAGTGGTCAGCCCCAGCATTTT. The genes are TRBV7-2 and TRBJ1-5; maybe TRBD1 (5 bases). From germline, CDR1 is SGHTA and CDR2 FQGNSA. V lost 4 bases and J lost 6, with 16 bases in between. The CDR3 runs to 15 residues.

The chain uses TRBV4-1 and TRBJ2-6; 8 bases match TRBD1. Germline V gene lookup returns CDR1 MGHRA and CDR2 YSYEKL. Germline trimming cut 0 bases from V and 1 base from J; bases unmatched to any gene: 8. The CDR3 contains 19 residues. The CDR3 DNA follows: TGCGCCAGCAGCCAAGATCAGGGACAGGACGCTTCTGGGGCCAACGTCCTGACTTTC. Amino acids: CASSQDQGQDASGANVLTF.

The chain carries TRBV28 and TRBJ1-4; maybe TRBD1 (5 bases). The V and J ends lost 5 bases and 10 bases respectively, with 14 bases between them. Per germline, CDR1 MDHEN and CDR2 SYDVKM. This CDR3 comprises 13 residues. DNA for the CDR3: TGTGCCAGCAGTCCTGACAGCAAAGGAAAACTGTTTTTT. Translation gives CASSPDSKGKLFF.

CDR3 amino acids: CASSIVSGPQHF. The CDR3, as DNA: TGTGCCAGTAGTATAGTTTCTGGGCCCCAGCATTTT. The chain has TRBV19 and TRBJ1-5; D unresolved. Between the trimmed V and J ends, which lost 1 base and 9 bases, there was a span of 7 bases. This CDR3 spans 12 amino acids. Germline V gene lookup returns CDR1 LNHDA and CDR2 SQIVND (reference sequence).

This clone was detected once. The V and J genes are TRBV28 and TRBJ1-4, with a possible D match to TRBD1 (6 bases). The V gene's germline CDR1 is MDHEN and CDR2 SYDVKM. Trimming stripped 3 bases from V and 7 bases from J, with 18 bases between. The CDR3 covers 16 residues. The CDR3, as DNA: TGTGCCAGCAGTTTGGGGGGGGCAGCGGACCGTGAAAAACTGTTTTTT. Protein: CASSLGGAADREKLFF. The full variable domain, completed using reference TRBV28 and TRBJ1-4, is DVKVTQSSRYLVKRTGEKVFLECVQDMDHENMFWYRQDPGLGLRLIYFSYDVKMKEKGDIPEGYSVSREKKERFSLILESASTNQTSMYLCASSLGGAADREKLFFGSGTQLSVL.

This chain connects TRBV4-1 to TRBJ2-1; 7 nucleotides match TRBD2. This CDR3 contains 16 residues. V trimming: 1 base; J trimming: 2 bases; junction bases outside the gene matches: 5. CDR1 and CDR2 (germline): MGHRA, YSYEKL. CDR3 sequence reads: CASSQARDYPYNEQFF. CDR3 nucleotides: TGCGCCAGCAGCCAAGCCCGGGACTACCCCTACAATGAGCAGTTCTTC.

J is TRBJ2-7 and V is TRBV29-1; 11 positions match TRBD2. The CDR3 sequence is 15 residues long. Germline lookup yields CDR1 SQVTM and CDR2 ANQGSEA. Trimming removed 6 bases from V and 1 base from J; junction bases left unmatched: 8. This CDR3 reads CSVGLAGAVSYEQYF. CDR3 sequence (DNA): TGCAGCGTAGGACTAGCGGGTGCAGTATCCTACGAGCAGTACTTC.

V gene TRBV6-1 combines with J gene TRBJ2-5; TRBD1 matches at 7 bases. Losses at the gene ends were 5 bases for V and 10 bases for J; bases not matched to a gene: 10. CDR1 and CDR2 (germline): MNHNS, SASEGT. The CDR3 covers 13 residues. The DNA for the CDR3 is TGTGCCAGCAGTTGGGGACAGTCGGGGATCCAGTACTTC. It specifies CASSWGQSGIQYF.

The genes are TRBV7-2 and TRBJ2-1; D uncertain. CDR1 is SGHTA, CDR2 FQGNSA, per germline. The V end lost 5 bases, the J end lost 9 bases, and 14 bases lay between the germline ends. This CDR3 is 13 amino acids long. In DNA form, the CDR3 reads TGTGCCAGCAGCCCCCCTTGGACCGGTGAGCAGTTCTTC. The encoded protein is CASSPPWTGEQFF. The complete variable domain, with remaining parts taken from reference TRBV7-2 and TRBJ2-1, reads GAGVSQSPSNKVTEKGKDVELRCDPISGHTALYWYRQSLGQGLEFLIYFQGNSAPDKSGLPSDRFSAERTGGSVSTLTIQRTQQEDSAVYLCASSPPWTGEQFFGPGTRLTVL.